The 26 T cell receptor beta chains below come from one sample, sequenced in a study of T cells in Graves' hyperthyroidism and ophthalmopathy. TCR beta CDR3 regions were amplified from RNA. The TCR CDR3 first-round RT-PCR relied on the HTBI primer set. Via MiXCR, TCRdb re-called the multiplex PCR reads, giving one row per CDR3 protein. This sample carries some 460,000 distinct CDR3 sequences, less than 20% of them seen once, and the ten largest clones take over 7.5%. The sample was blood. Every receptor here comes from a young woman with Graves' hyperthyroidism.

V usage is TRBV7-2 and J usage is TRBJ2-7; D gene unclear. Trimming removed 1 base from V and 3 bases from J, with 13 bases in between. CDR3 size: 15 residues. Germline CDR1 reads SGHTA; CDR2 reads FQGNSA. The CDR3: CASSLEMSRIYEQYF. The CDR3 coding sequence is TGTGCCAGCAGCTTAGAGATGTCCAGAATCTACGAGCAGTACTTC.

This clonotype was found many times. Here the CDR3 DNA reads TGCAGTGCCGCTCCGGGCGGAACCACCTACGAGCAGTACTTC. This encodes CSAAPGGTTYEQYF. The chain combines TRBV20-1 with TRBJ2-7; no clear D gene. Germline V gene lookup returns CDR1 DFQATT and CDR2 SNEGSKA (reference sequence). This CDR3 comprises 14 residues. V was pared by 6 bases and J by 2 bases, with 17 bases between.

This clonotype was counted many times. The chain has TRBV14 and TRBJ1-1, with D possibly TRBD1 on 5 matching bases. V was trimmed by 4 bases and J by 4 bases, leaving 13 bases between them. The germline V gene has CDR1 SGHDN and CDR2 FVKESK. CDR3 length equals 14 residues. This CDR3 is CASSRVGGGTEAFF. DNA of the CDR3: TGTGCCAGCAGCCGAGTCGGGGGGGGCACTGAAGCTTTCTTT.

The chain is built from TRBV20-1 and TRBJ2-1; 8 nucleotides agree with TRBD2. The CDR3 is 16 amino acids. Germline loops: CDR1 DFQATT, CDR2 SNEGSKA (reference sequence). After removal of 5 bases from V and 3 bases from J, the junction contained 12 bases not matched to a gene. CDR3 sequence (DNA): TGCAGTGCTCTCGGTCCAGCGGGGGCCGACTACAATGAGCAGTTCTTC. It specifies CSALGPAGADYNEQFF.

This clonotype has ten or more counts. The chain has TRBV2 and TRBJ2-5, with a tentative D call TRBD2 (6 bases). The CDR3 has 14 amino acids. Germline V gene sequence: CDR1 SNHLY, CDR2 FYNNEI. Trimming cost V 7 bases and J 5 bases, with 17 bases left between them. The CDR3 region has the DNA TGTGCCAGCATAGGGGACTCCCCACGGGAGACCCAGTACTTC. It translates to CASIGDSPRETQYF.

The chain links TRBV7-9 to TRBJ2-1; D may be TRBD2 (6 bases). CDR3 length: 16 amino acids. Germline values: CDR1 SEHNR, CDR2 FQNEAQ (reference sequence). V shed 2 bases and J shed 4 bases, with 15 bases lying between them. The CDR3: CASSLLSGEAYNEQFF. The CDR3 DNA reads as TGTGCCAGCAGCTTATTATCGGGAGAGGCATACAATGAGCAGTTCTTC.

In this sample, this clonotype turned up many times. The chain couples TRBV6-1 to TRBJ1-5; D is unresolved. Germline assignment: CDR1 MNHNS and CDR2 SASEGT. Trimming removed 7 bases from V and 0 bases from J, with 10 bases in between. This CDR3 is 14 amino acids long. CDR3 protein: CASTQVSSNQPQHF. The CDR3 DNA follows: TGTGCCAGCACCCAAGTATCTAGCAATCAGCCCCAGCATTTT.

This rearrangement joins TRBV10-1 to TRBJ1-2, with TRBD1 identical over 8 bases. The CDR3 has 14 amino acids. V was pared by 4 bases and J by 5 bases, with 6 bases of the junction left unmatched. Germline CDR1 reads WNHNN; CDR2 reads SYGVQD (reference sequence). This CDR3 is CASSVEQGAYGYTF. Written as DNA, the CDR3 is TGCGCCAGCAGTGTTGAGCAGGGGGCTTATGGCTACACCTTC.

The J gene is TRBJ2-7, the V gene TRBV20-1, with D uncertain. The germline V gene has CDR1 DFQATT and CDR2 SNEGSKA (reference sequence). With 6 bases removed from V and 0 bases from J, the gap between germline ends came to 18 bases. This CDR3 comprises 15 residues. The chain's CDR3 is CSAVNPVLSSYEQYF. The CDR3 DNA reads TGCAGTGCCGTTAACCCGGTACTTAGCTCCTACGAGCAGTACTTC.

This clonotype was seen many times. The chain uses TRBV18 and TRBJ2-5, with D maybe TRBD2 (6 bases). V was cut by 3 bases and J by 0 bases, with 11 bases left in between. In germline, CDR1 is KGHSH, CDR2 LQKENI. The CDR3 runs 15 residues. The CDR3 loop is CASSPGLPYQETQYF. The CDR3 coding sequence is TGTGCCAGCTCACCTGGACTACCTTACCAAGAGACCCAGTACTTC.

This clonotype was seen a few times. A much larger clone differs by one base, so this may be a read error. The CDR3 ends on some other residue instead of the conserved phenylalanine or tryptophan, so this is likely a read error. This rearrangement joins TRBV11-2 to TRBJ2-7; no firm D call. Germline values: CDR1 SGHAT, CDR2 FQNNGV. Between the trimmed V and J ends, which lost 5 bases and 4 bases, there was a span of 9 bases. The CDR3 consists of 12 residues. CDR3: CASSQQAYEQYL. The DNA of the CDR3 is TGTGCCAGCAGCCAGCAGGCTTACGAGCAGTACCTC.

The rearrangement joins TRBV5-1 to TRBJ2-7; D is undetermined. The CDR3 runs 12 residues. The V gene lost 4 bases and the J gene lost 5 bases, with 10 bases spanning the gap. Germline V gives CDR1 SGHRS, CDR2 YFSETQ. The DNA of the CDR3 is TGCGCCAGCAGCGACCCCCCCCACGAGCAGTACTTC. This translates into CASSDPPHEQYF.

This clonotype has ten or more counts. The V gene is TRBV28, the J gene TRBJ1-2; D is ambiguous. Trimming took off 1 base at V and 7 bases at J, with 7 bases between the two ends. In germline, CDR1 is MDHEN, CDR2 SYDVKM. This CDR3 is built from 12 residues. In DNA, the CDR3 is TGTGCCAGCAGTTTATTAATCGGTGGCTACACCTTC. Amino acid sequence: CASSLLIGGYTF.

This clonotype was counted at least ten times. The V and J genes are TRBV2 and TRBJ2-3, with a possible D match to TRBD1 (5 bases). Deletions cut 7 bases from V and 1 base from J, with 12 bases between. CDR1 SNHLY and CDR2 FYNNEI come from the germline V gene. The CDR3 loop spans 14 amino acids. The CDR3 DNA sequence: TGTGCCAGCAAAAGTCTAGGGGGCACAGATACGCAGTATTTT. It codes for CASKSLGGTDTQYF.

The chain combines TRBV20-1 with TRBJ2-7; perhaps TRBD2 as D (7 bases). Trimming shortened V by 3 bases and J by 5 bases, and 17 bases separated the two germline ends. Looked up from germline, CDR1 is DFQATT and CDR2 is SNEGSKA (reference sequence). There are 14 residues in the CDR3. Written as DNA, the CDR3 is TGCAGTGCTAGTTTCAGGGCGGGGGCCCACGAGCAGTACTTC. It translates to CSASFRAGAHEQYF.

This clonotype was picked up many times. The rearrangement uses TRBV18 and TRBJ2-1; D not certain. Germline V gives CDR1 KGHSH, CDR2 LQKENI. The CDR3 runs to 15 residues. V shed 4 bases and J shed 0 bases, with 10 bases lying between them. In DNA form, the CDR3 reads TGTGCCAGCTCACGCCGACAAAGCTCCTACAATGAGCAGTTCTTC. This encodes CASSRRQSSYNEQFF. Drawing the rest from reference TRBV18 and TRBJ2-1, the complete variable domain is NAGVMQNPRHLVRRRGQEARLRCSPMKGHSHVYWYRQLPEEGLKFMVYLQKENIIDESGMPKERFSAEFPKEGPSILRIQQVVRGDSAAYFCASSRRQSSYNEQFFGPGTRLTVL.

For this clonotype: A read error is possible here, since a much larger clone lies one base away. This chain joins TRBV29-1 and TRBJ2-1; possible D gene TRBD2, 6 bases. CDR3 length: 14 residues. The germline V and J ends were trimmed by 4 bases and 13 bases, with 23 bases remaining between them. CDR1 SQVTM and CDR2 ANQGSEA come from the germline V gene. CDR3 sequence: CSVVNGSAQETQFF. The CDR3 DNA reads as TGCAGCGTTGTTAACGGGAGCGCACAAGAGACCCAGTTCTTC.

This clonotype was seen repeatedly, ten times or more. The V call is TRBV2, the J call TRBJ1-6, with a weak D call TRBD1 (5 bases). Germline CDR1 reads SNHLY; CDR2 reads FYNNEI. The CDR3 extends over 16 amino acids. The V end was cut by 1 base, the J end by 6 bases, with 13 bases between. CDR3 sequence (DNA): TGTGCCAGCAGTGAAGGCAGGGCCTCCCGTAATTCACCCCTCCACTTT. This sequence encodes CASSEGRASRNSPLHF.

This sequence joins TRBV7-2 and TRBJ1-2; 9 nucleotides agree with TRBD1. Per germline, CDR1 SGHTA and CDR2 FQGNSA. Trimming cost V 6 bases and J 4 bases; bases outside gene matches: 9. The CDR3 extends over 15 amino acids. For the CDR3, the DNA is TGTGCCAGCAGGGCCGCCGGACAGGGGCGCTATGGCTACACCTTC. Translating gives CASRAAGQGRYGYTF.

The genes are TRBV18 and TRBJ2-3; 7 nucleotides agree with TRBD2. The CDR3 covers 17 residues. Unmatched junction bases numbered 16, after V lost 4 bases and J lost 6 bases. Germline V gene lookup returns CDR1 KGHSH and CDR2 LQKENI. The CDR3 nucleotides are TGTGCCAGCTCACTACCGACGGTGGCGGGAGATAAGGATACGCAGTATTTT. This codes for CASSLPTVAGDKDTQYF. Filled out from reference TRBV18 and TRBJ2-3, the complete variable domain reads NAGVMQNPRHLVRRRGQEARLRCSPMKGHSHVYWYRQLPEEGLKFMVYLQKENIIDESGMPKERFSAEFPKEGPSILRIQQVVRGDSAAYFCASSLPTVAGDKDTQYFGPGTRLTVL.

This clonotype appeared a few times. The rearrangement joins TRBV5-6 to TRBJ1-1; no clear D. CDR1 and CDR2 from the germline V gene are SGHDT and YYEEEE. V dropped 2 bases and J dropped 0 bases, with 5 bases sitting between them. CDR3 length equals 13 residues. The CDR3 nucleotides are TGTGCCAGCAGCTTTACTATGAACACTGAAGCTTTCTTT. This gives the protein CASSFTMNTEAFF.

The table lists this clonotype with many counts. The genes are TRBV2 and TRBJ2-5, with 14 bases identical to TRBD2. With V trimmed by 6 bases and J by 4 bases, 4 bases remained unmatched. Germline CDR1 SNHLY, CDR2 FYNNEI. This CDR3 has 15 residues. CDR3 loop: CASSGLAGGAETQYF. As DNA, the CDR3 is TGTGCCAGCAGCGGACTAGCGGGGGGAGCAGAGACCCAGTACTTC.

The chain recombines TRBV7-2 with TRBJ1-1, with a possible D match to TRBD1 (5 bases). The length of the CDR3 is 12 residues. Trimming left V 1 base short and J 10 bases short, with 10 bases between. Germline V gene data show CDR1 as SGHTA and CDR2 as FQGNSA. CDR3 loop: CASSLVWGIAFF. The CDR3 region has the DNA TGTGCCAGCAGCTTAGTATGGGGGATAGCTTTCTTT. The variable domain in full, with the rest retrieved from reference TRBV7-2 and TRBJ1-1, is GAGVSQSPSNKVTEKGKDVELRCDPISGHTALYWYRQSLGQGLEFLIYFQGNSAPDKSGLPSDRFSAERTGGSVSTLTIQRTQQEDSAVYLCASSLVWGIAFFGQGTRLTVV.

The gene calls are TRBV20-1 and TRBJ2-1, with 10 bases lining up with TRBD2. CDR3 length: 13 residues. Germline lookup yields CDR1 DFQATT and CDR2 SNEGSKA (reference sequence). This chain's CDR3 is CSAASGRGNEQFF. CDR3 bases: TGCAGCGCTGCGAGCGGGAGGGGCAATGAGCAGTTCTTC.

At least ten counts were recorded for this clonotype. This rearrangement joins TRBV9 to TRBJ2-7; 10 nucleotides align to TRBD1. Trimming cost V 4 bases and J 4 bases; bases outside gene matches: 8. The V gene's germline CDR1 is SGDLS and CDR2 YYNGEE. The CDR3 extends over 15 amino acids. The CDR3 DNA sequence: TGTGCCAGCAGCCCTGAAGGGGGACAGGGGTACGAGCAGTACTTC. Amino acid sequence: CASSPEGGQGYEQYF.

This clonotype showed up many times. This chain links TRBV3-1 with TRBJ1-4; possible D gene TRBD1, 6 bases. The CDR3 is 13 residues long. Trimming cost V 4 bases and J 11 bases, with 14 bases left between them. CDR1 and CDR2 from the germline V gene are LGHDT and YNNKEL (reference sequence). In DNA form, the CDR3 reads TGTGCCAGCAGCCCCTCGGTAAGGGGGAAACTGTTTTTT. Residues: CASSPSVRGKLFF.